Below are 29 T cell receptor beta chains sequenced from a single sample in a study of cytomegalovirus exposure and HLA in healthy donors. PCR was performed using 60 Vbeta and 13 Jbeta primers. Here immunoSEQ multiplex PCR was the method, and the copy in TCRdb shows in-frame clones only, minus some. The top ten hold 2% to 2.5% of the sample, which has about 190,000 clones, 75% to 80% seen once. The sample taken for sequencing was PBMCs. These receptors originate from a woman under 40 in good health and CMV-seropositive.

This clone has just one count. The chain links TRBV7-6 to TRBJ2-7, with TRBD1 identical over 10 bases. Per the germline V gene, CDR1 is SGHVS and CDR2 is FNYEAQ. Germline trimming cut 4 bases from V and 5 bases from J; bases unmatched to any gene: 5. The CDR3 is 14 amino acids. The CDR3 sequence: CASSSRDRGDEQYF. The CDR3 nucleotides are TGTGCCAGCAGCTCCAGGGACAGGGGAGACGAGCAGTACTTC.

V is TRBV5-1 and J is TRBJ2-2; no clear D. Germline CDR1 SGHRS, CDR2 YFSETQ. The CDR3 has 15 amino acids. Trimming cost V 7 bases and J 0 bases, with 13 bases left between them. This chain's CDR3 is CASSVGVPNTGELFF. The CDR3 DNA reads as TGCGCCAGCTCTGTCGGTGTTCCGAACACCGGGGAGCTGTTTTTT.

The chain carries TRBV11-2 and TRBJ2-3; the match to TRBD2 covers 7 bases. Germline V CDR1 and CDR2: SGHAT, FQNNGV. The junction had 14 bases not matched to a gene; V was cut back by 5 bases and J by 6 bases. The CDR3 length is 16 residues. The chain's CDR3 is CASSKGSSGSGDTQYF. The CDR3 nucleotides are TGTGCCAGCAGCAAAGGGAGTAGCGGGTCTGGTGATACGCAGTATTTT. Drawing the rest from reference TRBV11-2 and TRBJ2-3, the complete variable domain is EAGVAQSPRYKIIEKRQSVAFWCNPISGHATLYWYQQILGQGPKLLIQFQNNGVVDDSQLPKDRFSAERLKGVDSTLKIQPAKLEDSAVYLCASSKGSSGSGDTQYFGPGTRLTVL.

V is TRBV7-2 and J is TRBJ1-5; 7 bases agree with TRBD1. V shed 5 bases, J shed 6 bases, and the junction held 7 bases outside the gene matches. This CDR3 comprises 14 residues. CDR1 is SGHTA and CDR2 is FQGNSA in the germline V gene. CDR3 residues: CASSPGQVSQPQHF. CDR3 coding DNA: TGTGCCAGCAGCCCCGGACAGGTCTCTCAGCCCCAGCATTTT.

This rearrangement joins TRBV12-2 to TRBJ2-3; TRBD1 is the table's D call, not checked against the DNA. TRBV12-2 is reported as a pseudogene. This CDR3 spans 16 amino acids. The CDR3 DNA is TGTGCAAGTCGCAAACCGACAGGGGGCGTCGCAGATACGCAGTATTTT. Translated, it gives CASRKPTGGVADTQYF.

The V and J genes are TRBV19 and TRBJ2-1, with a tentative D call TRBD2 (6 bases). V dropped 6 bases and J dropped 0 bases, with 12 bases sitting between them. CDR3 length: 15 residues. In germline, CDR1 is LNHDA, CDR2 SQIVND (reference sequence). The CDR3 DNA follows: TGTGCCAGTAGGGTTGGAGGGGCCTCCTACAATGAGCAGTTCTTC. It encodes CASRVGGASYNEQFF.

The chain joins TRBV7-8 to TRBJ2-6; D not resolved. CDR1 and CDR2 from the germline V gene are SGHVS and FQNEAQ. V was pared by 1 base and J by 4 bases, with 5 bases between. This CDR3 is built from 14 residues. CDR3 amino acids: CASSLGPGANVLTF. CDR3 nucleotides: TGTGCCAGCAGCTTAGGGCCCGGGGCCAACGTCCTGACTTTC.

The chain uses TRBV28 and TRBJ1-5; the match to TRBD1 covers 9 bases. Germline V gene data show CDR1 as MDHEN and CDR2 as SYDVKM. The V gene end was trimmed by 5 bases and the J gene end by 6 bases; junction bases not matched to a gene: 5. This CDR3 has 14 amino acids. CDR3 sequence: CASSAQGAVQPQHF. The DNA for the CDR3 is TGTGCCAGCAGTGCACAGGGGGCAGTTCAGCCCCAGCATTTT.

The chain employs TRBV9 and TRBJ2-1; 9 bases align to TRBD1. The CDR3 totals 17 residues. From germline, CDR1 is SGDLS and CDR2 YYNGEE. After removal of 1 base from V and 8 bases from J, the junction contained 13 bases not matched to a gene. The CDR3 DNA sequence: TGTGCCAGCAGCGTAATAGGGGGACAGGGCCCTACACATGAGCAGTTCTTC. This sequence encodes CASSVIGGQGPTHEQFF.

The V gene is TRBV5-1, the J gene TRBJ2-2, with D possibly TRBD2 on 5 matching bases. The V gene's germline CDR1 is SGHRS and CDR2 YFSETQ. The V end lost 5 bases, the J end lost 5 bases, and 13 bases lay between the germline ends. The CDR3 contains 14 residues. CDR3: CASSRTSETGELFF. CDR3 bases: TGCGCCAGCAGTCGGACTTCAGAGACCGGGGAGCTGTTTTTT.

The rearrangement joins TRBV7-9 to TRBJ1-2; D uncertain. The V end lost 8 bases, the J end lost 6 bases, and 16 bases lay between the germline ends. The CDR3 is 13 residues long. The germline V gene has CDR1 SEHNR and CDR2 FQNEAQ (reference sequence). The CDR3: CASGRPGENGYTF. The CDR3 coding sequence is TGTGCCAGCGGGAGACCCGGAGAAAATGGCTACACCTTC.

The chain combines TRBV15 with TRBJ2-5, with D hard to call. Trimming left V 0 bases short and J 1 base short, with 6 bases between. Germline CDR1 and CDR2: LNHNV and YYDKDF (reference sequence). This CDR3 is 14 amino acids long. The CDR3 loop is CATSREGLQETQYF. Written as DNA, the CDR3 is TGTGCCACCAGCAGAGAGGGCCTCCAAGAGACCCAGTACTTC.

The chain has TRBV28 and TRBJ2-1, with 10 positions matching TRBD2. From germline, CDR1 is MDHEN and CDR2 SYDVKM. Trimming at V came to 5 bases and at J to 4 bases, leaving 8 bases not matched to a gene. This CDR3 spans 16 amino acids. The CDR3 spells CASSERTSGLYNEQFF. DNA for the CDR3: TGTGCCAGCAGTGAAAGGACTAGCGGCCTATACAATGAGCAGTTCTTC.

This clone was counted between two and nine times. V is TRBV19 and J is TRBJ1-3; 12 bases are shared with TRBD1. The V segment lost 6 bases and the J segment 0 bases; nucleotides outside the gene matches: 12. The CDR3 contains 19 residues. The germline gives CDR1 LNHDA, CDR2 SQIVND (reference sequence). The CDR3 DNA reads TGTGCCAGTAGAGCCGGGACAGGGGGCACCAAGGGCTCTGGAAACACCATATATTTT. This codes for CASRAGTGGTKGSGNTIYF. Variable domain in full (rest from reference TRBV19 and TRBJ1-3): DGGITQSPKYLFRKEGQNVTLSCEQNLNHDAMYWYRQDPGQGLRLIYYSQIVNDFQKGDIAEGYSVSREKKESFPLTVTSAQKNPTAFYLCASRAGTGGTKGSGNTIYFGEGSWLTVV.

The CDR3 here is CASSPGLAGFYNEQFF. For the CDR3, the DNA is TGTGCCAGCAGCCCGGGACTAGCGGGGTTCTACAATGAGCAGTTCTTC. The chain is built from TRBV5-6 and TRBJ2-1; 13 positions agree with TRBD2. J lost 3 bases, V lost 4 bases, and 4 bases had no gene match. This CDR3 has 16 amino acids. Germline V gene sequence: CDR1 SGHDT, CDR2 YYEEEE.

The chain couples TRBV28 to TRBJ1-5; weak D call: TRBD1 (6 bases). V lost 6 bases and J lost 3, with 15 bases in between. The V gene's germline CDR1 is MDHEN and CDR2 SYDVKM. The CDR3 runs 15 residues. CDR3 sequence reads: CASRDQQGYNQPQHF. CDR3 in DNA: TGTGCCAGCAGGGATCAACAGGGTTACAATCAGCCCCAGCATTTT.

This chain links TRBV7-9 with TRBJ2-3, with TRBD2 matching 8 bases. This CDR3 contains 15 residues. Germline V gene sequence: CDR1 SEHNR, CDR2 FQNEAQ (reference sequence). V shed 3 bases and J 2 bases; nucleotides not matched to a gene: 4. CDR3 region: CASSLGSGATDTQYF. CDR3 bases: TGTGCCAGCAGCTTGGGTAGCGGGGCCACAGATACGCAGTATTTT. Filled out from reference TRBV7-9 and TRBJ2-3, the complete variable domain reads DTGVSQNPRHKITKRGQNVTFRCDPISEHNRLYWYRQTLGQGPEFLTYFQNEAQLEKSRLLSDRFSAERPKGSFSTLEIQRTEQGDSAMYLCASSLGSGATDTQYFGPGTRLTVL.

This chain uses TRBV28 with TRBJ2-2; 7 bases map to TRBD2. This CDR3 region has 15 residues. With 3 bases clipped from V and 5 bases from J, the junction kept 6 bases outside the gene matches. CDR1 and CDR2 (germline): MDHEN, SYDVKM. The CDR3 is CASSFRNGRTGELFF. DNA of the CDR3: TGTGCCAGCAGTTTCCGTAACGGGAGGACCGGGGAGCTGTTTTTT.

This clone was seen a few times. The rearrangement joins TRBV5-1 to TRBJ2-7; D perhaps matches TRBD2 (6 bases). Germline-derived CDR1 and CDR2 are SGHRS and YFSETQ. The ends were cut back, 0 bases at V and 5 bases at J, with 12 bases in the middle. The CDR3 loop spans 14 amino acids. The CDR3 loop reads CASSLDVSGDEQYF. The CDR3 region has the DNA TGCGCCAGCAGCTTGGATGTCTCGGGGGACGAGCAGTACTTC.

The chain joins TRBV7-8 to TRBJ1-5, with D maybe TRBD1 (5 bases). V lost 5 bases and J lost 4, with 21 bases in between. The CDR3 is 17 amino acids. CDR1 is SGHVS, CDR2 FQNEAQ, per germline. The chain's CDR3 is CASSPSLRQNTNQPQHF. The CDR3 coding sequence is TGTGCCAGCAGCCCCTCCCTTAGACAGAACACAAATCAGCCCCAGCATTTT.

This chain uses TRBV30 with TRBJ1-3; maybe TRBD1 (6 bases). The CDR3 sequence is 17 residues long. The V gene's germline CDR1 is GTSNPN and CDR2 SVGIG (reference sequence). V dropped 2 bases and J dropped 0 bases, with 17 bases sitting between them. Here the CDR3 DNA reads TGTGCCTGGAGTTATATACGGGACATGAGCTCTGGAAACACCATATATTTT. It yields the protein CAWSYIRDMSSGNTIYF.

The chain carries TRBV28 and TRBJ1-2; D gene ambiguous. CDR1 MDHEN and CDR2 SYDVKM come from the germline V gene. The V end lost 4 bases, the J end lost 3 bases, and 9 bases lay between the germline ends. This CDR3 contains 13 residues. As DNA, the CDR3 is TGTGCCAGCAGTTCCCCCAATGACTATGGCTACACCTTC. Translating it yields CASSSPNDYGYTF.

V usage is TRBV19 and J usage is TRBJ1-4, with 12 bases that match TRBD1. Germline lookup yields CDR1 LNHDA and CDR2 SQIVND (reference sequence). This CDR3 is 15 amino acids long. The J segment lost 1 base and the V segment lost 9 bases, leaving 3 bases of the junction unmatched. CDR3 sequence (DNA): TGTGCCAGCCGGGACAGGGGGCAAACTAATGAAAAACTGTTTTTT. Amino acid sequence: CASRDRGQTNEKLFF.

This sequence joins TRBV11-2 and TRBJ1-1; the D gene is possibly TRBD1 (5 bases). V was shortened by 5 bases and J by 5 bases, with 15 bases between the two germline ends. The CDR3 contains 14 residues. CDR1 and CDR2 from the germline V gene are SGHAT and FQNNGV. CDR3: CASSQAEGRTEAFF. CDR3 sequence (DNA): TGTGCCAGCAGCCAAGCGGAGGGGCGAACTGAAGCTTTCTTT.

The CDR3 loop reads CASSAPGQPSEQFF. For the CDR3, the DNA is TGTGCCAGCAGTGCCCCGGGACAGCCATCTGAGCAGTTCTTC. The chain combines TRBV6-5 with TRBJ2-1, with 7 bases that match TRBD1. The CDR3 contains 14 residues. Germline V gives CDR1 MNHEY, CDR2 SVGAGI. Trimming took 5 bases from V and 9 from J; bases not matched to a gene: 10.

The rearrangement joins TRBV6-1 to TRBJ1-5; 10 nucleotides align to TRBD1. Germline CDR1 reads MNHNS; CDR2 reads SASEGT. The CDR3 is made up of 16 amino acids. J lost 3 bases, V lost 4 bases, and 6 bases had no gene match. CDR3 in amino acids: CASSGMGQGYNQPQHF. The CDR3, as DNA: TGTGCCAGCAGTGGCATGGGACAGGGGTACAATCAGCCCCAGCATTTT.

The chain is built from TRBV7-8 and TRBJ2-5; TRBD2 aligns across 10 bases. The V and J ends lost 2 bases and 4 bases, in that order; junction bases with no gene match: 4. Germline V gene sequence: CDR1 SGHVS, CDR2 FQNEAQ. The CDR3 spans 15 residues. The CDR3 protein is CASSLPSGSSETQYF. CDR3 sequence (DNA): TGTGCCAGCAGCTTACCTAGCGGGAGTTCAGAGACCCAGTACTTC.

The rearrangement joins TRBV15 to TRBJ2-7; 8 bases map to TRBD2. V lost 1 base, J lost 3 bases, and 5 bases stayed unmatched. CDR3 length equals 15 residues. The germline V gene has CDR1 LNHNV and CDR2 YYDKDF (reference sequence). CDR3 loop: CATSRGPGGDYEQYF. CDR3 coding DNA: TGTGCCACCAGCAGAGGACCGGGGGGGGACTACGAGCAGTACTTC.

This clone has just a few counts. V gene TRBV2 combines with J gene TRBJ1-3, with TRBD1 identical over 7 bases. The germline gives CDR1 SNHLY, CDR2 FYNNEI. V shed 7 bases, J shed 6 bases, and the junction held 6 bases outside the gene matches. The CDR3 extends over 13 amino acids. The CDR3, as DNA: TGTGCCAGCAATGATCAGGGGGAAAACACCATATATTTT. This sequence encodes CASNDQGENTIYF.